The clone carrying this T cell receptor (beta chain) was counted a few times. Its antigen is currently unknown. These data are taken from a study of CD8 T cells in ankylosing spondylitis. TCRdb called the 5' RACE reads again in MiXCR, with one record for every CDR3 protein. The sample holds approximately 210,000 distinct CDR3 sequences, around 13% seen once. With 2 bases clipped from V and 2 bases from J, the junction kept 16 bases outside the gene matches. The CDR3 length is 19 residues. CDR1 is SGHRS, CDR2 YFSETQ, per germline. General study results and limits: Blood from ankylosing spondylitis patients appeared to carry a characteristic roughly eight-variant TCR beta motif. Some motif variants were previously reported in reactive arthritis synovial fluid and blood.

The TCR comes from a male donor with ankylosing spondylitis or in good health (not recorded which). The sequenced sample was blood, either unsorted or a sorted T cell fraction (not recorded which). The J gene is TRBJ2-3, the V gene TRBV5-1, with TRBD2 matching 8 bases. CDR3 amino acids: CASSLLAGPTGSTTDTQYF. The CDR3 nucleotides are TGCGCCAGCAGCTTATTAGCGGGGCCGACGGGGTCGACCACAGATACGCAGTATTTT.